Listed here are 31 T cell receptor beta chains from one sample, sequenced in a study of T cells in Graves' hyperthyroidism and ophthalmopathy. Using RNA transcripts as the source, TCR beta CDR3 regions were amplified. TCR CDR3 underwent first-round RT-PCR with the HTBI primer set. TCRdb re-analysed the multiplex PCR reads in MiXCR, keeping a single row per CDR3 protein. The data show hundreds of thousands of distinct CDR3 sequences, more than 14% seen once. Sequencing was carried out using blood. All receptors derive from a woman in her forties or fifties with Graves' ophthalmopathy.

This clonotype appeared many times. This chain joins TRBV29-1 and TRBJ1-1; no firm D call. CDR3 length: 11 amino acids. The V and J ends lost 0 bases and 11 bases respectively, with 10 bases between them. The germline V gene has CDR1 SQVTM and CDR2 ANQGSEA. In DNA, the CDR3 is TGCAGCGTTGAAGATGGTCCCCTGGCTTTCTTT. Protein product: CSVEDGPLAFF.

This chain links TRBV5-1 with TRBJ2-1; 9 nucleotides align to TRBD2. The CDR3 is 16 residues long. Looked up from germline, CDR1 is SGHRS and CDR2 is YFSETQ. The V and J ends lost 4 bases and 8 bases, in that order; junction bases with no gene match: 13. The CDR3 is CASSLPGLATSDEQFF. Written as DNA, the CDR3 is TGCGCCAGCAGCCTCCCGGGACTAGCAACATCGGATGAGCAGTTCTTC.

This clonotype was detected ten times or more. J is TRBJ2-2 and V is TRBV20-1; 10 positions match TRBD2. The junction had 4 bases not matched to a gene; V was cut back by 4 bases and J by 2 bases. Germline assignment: CDR1 DFQATT and CDR2 SNEGSKA (reference sequence). This CDR3 spans 15 amino acids. CDR3 protein: CSAKGTSANTGELFF. The CDR3 DNA reads TGCAGTGCTAAAGGGACTAGCGCTAACACCGGGGAGCTGTTTTTT.

The chain recombines TRBV20-1 with TRBJ1-5; TRBD1 might be the D (5 bases). Trimming left V 3 bases short and J 1 base short, with 16 bases between. From germline, CDR1 is DFQATT and CDR2 SNEGSKA (reference sequence). The CDR3 is 16 amino acids. The CDR3 spells CSARRVGQVSNQPQHF. The DNA of the CDR3 is TGCAGTGCTAGGAGGGTGGGGCAGGTCAGCAATCAGCCCCAGCATTTT.

This chain joins TRBV7-2 and TRBJ2-7; tentative D call: TRBD1 (7 bases). The CDR3 is 14 residues long. Trimming removed 3 bases from V and 7 bases from J, with 16 bases in between. Germline V gives CDR1 SGHTA, CDR2 FQGNSA. CDR3 protein: CASSLQGGSGEQYF. The CDR3 DNA reads as TGTGCCAGCAGCTTGCAGGGGGGAAGCGGGGAGCAGTACTTC.

In this sample, this clonotype turned up many times. The chain has TRBV2 and TRBJ2-2, with 7 bases identical to TRBD2. Losses at the gene ends were 6 bases for V and 0 bases for J; bases not matched to a gene: 4. CDR3 length equals 15 residues. The germline CDR1 and CDR2 sequences are SNHLY and FYNNEI. The CDR3 DNA is TGTGCCAGCAGCTCACTAGCGACGAACACCGGGGAGCTGTTTTTT. Protein sequence: CASSSLATNTGELFF.

CDR3 loop: CSVEDRELAQYF. For the CDR3, the DNA is TGCAGCGTTGAGGACAGGGAGTTGGCCCAGTACTTC. This chain connects TRBV29-1 to TRBJ2-5; 8 bases are a match to TRBD1. The CDR3 spans 12 residues. With V trimmed by 3 bases and J by 9 bases, 6 bases remained unmatched. The germline V gene has CDR1 SQVTM and CDR2 ANQGSEA. Filled out from reference TRBV29-1 and TRBJ2-5, the complete variable domain reads SAVISQKPSRDICQRGTSLTIQCQVDSQVTMMFWYRQQPGQSLTLIATANQGSEATYESGFVIDKFPISRPNLTFSTLTVSNMSPEDSSIYLCSVEDRELAQYFGPGTRLLVL.

This clonotype was seen many times. V usage is TRBV30 and J usage is TRBJ1-5; D remains unclear. The germline V gene has CDR1 GTSNPN and CDR2 SVGIG (reference sequence). The CDR3 consists of 13 residues. V lost 1 base and J lost 1, with 5 bases in between. CDR3 coding DNA: TGTGCCTGGAGTGGGACCAGCAATCAGCCCCAGCATTTT. Translating it yields CAWSGTSNQPQHF.

This chain joins TRBV19 and TRBJ1-5, with D unclear. The V and J ends lost 2 bases and 5 bases respectively, with 10 bases between them. Per the germline V gene, CDR1 is LNHDA and CDR2 is SQIVND (reference sequence). The CDR3 covers 14 residues. CDR3 protein: CASSISGQDQPQHF. CDR3 sequence (DNA): TGTGCCAGTAGTATAAGCGGGCAGGATCAGCCCCAGCATTTT.

In this sample, this clonotype turned up many times. The J gene is TRBJ2-5, the V gene TRBV3-1, with D unclear. This CDR3 comprises 14 residues. The germline V and J ends were trimmed by 5 bases and 1 base, with 11 bases remaining between them. Germline CDR1 LGHDT, CDR2 YNNKEL (reference sequence). The chain's CDR3 is CASSTYWGQETQYF. In nucleotides, the CDR3 is TGTGCCAGCAGCACATACTGGGGCCAAGAGACCCAGTACTTC.

This clonotype was seen a handful of times. A much larger clonotype is one base distant, so this may be a read error. The chain joins TRBV6-2 or TRBV6-3 to TRBJ2-4, with D hard to call. CDR1 is MNHEY and CDR2 is SVGEGT in the germline V gene. Trimming removed 5 bases from V and 9 bases from J, with 11 bases in between. The CDR3 consists of 12 residues. This CDR3 is CASSHAGVIQYF. The CDR3 nucleotides read TGTGCCAGCAGTCACGCCGGTGTCATTCAGTACTTC.

This clonotype turned up a few times. The rearrangement joins TRBV29-1 to TRBJ2-5; 7 bases map to TRBD1. This CDR3 is built from 13 residues. V lost 5 bases to trimming and J lost 4 bases; unmatched junction nucleotides: 7. Germline-derived CDR1 and CDR2 are SQVTM and ANQGSEA. As DNA, the CDR3 is TGCAGCGTTCACAGGGGCGCGGGAGAGACCCAGTACTTC. Amino acid sequence: CSVHRGAGETQYF.

In its sample, this clonotype was seen many times. This chain uses TRBV3-1 with TRBJ2-1, with 9 bases that match TRBD2. Germline values: CDR1 LGHDT, CDR2 YNNKEL (reference sequence). V shed 9 bases, J shed 4 bases, and the junction held 16 bases outside the gene matches. This CDR3 is 17 amino acids long. The chain's CDR3 is CASTGASGKRIYNEQFF. The CDR3 coding sequence is TGTGCCAGTACCGGGGCTAGCGGGAAAAGGATTTACAATGAGCAGTTCTTC.

This clonotype was observed at least ten times. The V call is TRBV7-9, the J call TRBJ2-3; TRBD2 agrees at 11 bases. Germline-derived CDR1 and CDR2 are SEHNR and FQNEAQ (reference sequence). The CDR3 loop spans 17 amino acids. V dropped 2 bases and J dropped 1; count of bases not matched to a gene: 5. The CDR3 sequence is CASSLFTSGSRTDTQYF. The CDR3 DNA follows: TGTGCCAGCAGCTTATTTACTAGCGGGAGCCGCACAGATACGCAGTATTTT.

Many counts were recorded for this clonotype. The chain links TRBV24-1 to TRBJ2-3; TRBD1 or TRBD2 may be the D gene (5 bases each). The CDR3 covers 16 residues. The V end was cut by 3 bases, the J end by 2 bases, with 14 bases between. CDR1 is KGHDR and CDR2 is SFDVKD in the germline V gene. The CDR3, as DNA: TGTGCCACCAGTGATACTACGACAGACTACACAGATACGCAGTATTTT. Translated, it gives CATSDTTTDYTDTQYF.

There are many counts of this clonotype. The J gene is TRBJ2-3, the V gene TRBV18; no clear D gene. The ends were cut back, 5 bases at V and 0 bases at J, with 6 bases in the middle. CDR1 and CDR2 from the germline V gene are KGHSH and LQKENI. The CDR3 is 13 residues long. CDR3 nucleotides: TGTGCCAGCTCAGGGGAAAGCACAGATACGCAGTATTTT. Translation: CASSGESTDTQYF. The variable domain in full, with the rest retrieved from reference TRBV18 and TRBJ2-3, is NAGVMQNPRHLVRRRGQEARLRCSPMKGHSHVYWYRQLPEEGLKFMVYLQKENIIDESGMPKERFSAEFPKEGPSILRIQQVVRGDSAAYFCASSGESTDTQYFGPGTRLTVL.

This clonotype was found many times. The rearrangement joins TRBV28 to TRBJ1-5, with 12 bases aligning to TRBD1. Unmatched junction bases numbered 11, after V lost 5 bases and J lost 0 bases. The CDR3 sequence is 19 residues long. Per germline, CDR1 MDHEN and CDR2 SYDVKM. The CDR3 is CASSPPSGQGASSNQPQHF. In DNA, the CDR3 is TGTGCCAGCAGTCCCCCGTCGGGACAGGGGGCGAGTAGCAATCAGCCCCAGCATTTT.

This clonotype turned up a few times. The chain is built from TRBV27 and TRBJ1-2; possible D gene TRBD1, 6 bases. The germline V and J ends were trimmed by 7 bases and 6 bases, with 18 bases remaining between them. CDR1 is MNHEY and CDR2 is SMNVEV in the germline V gene (reference sequence). The CDR3 contains 14 residues. The CDR3 coding sequence is TGTGCCAGCAATACGGCCCGGGACACCCATGGCTACACCTTC. Translated: CASNTARDTHGYTF.

This clonotype was seen a few times. The V and J genes are TRBV9 and TRBJ2-7; 8 positions match TRBD2. The CDR3 sequence is 13 residues long. The V and J ends lost 6 bases and 3 bases, in that order; junction bases with no gene match: 5. Germline V gene sequence: CDR1 SGDLS, CDR2 YYNGEE. The CDR3 nucleotides are TGTGCCAGCACTGACGGGAGGGACTACGAGCAGTACTTC. This sequence encodes CASTDGRDYEQYF.

The V call is TRBV6-6, the J call TRBJ1-1, with 7 bases fitting TRBD1. Germline lookup yields CDR1 MNHNY and CDR2 SVGAGI (reference sequence). V lost 0 bases to trimming and J lost 0 bases; unmatched junction nucleotides: 10. The CDR3 totals 18 residues. In DNA, the CDR3 is TGTGCCAGCAGTTACTCGGGCTCACACAGGGGATTGAACACTGAAGCTTTCTTT. Protein: CASSYSGSHRGLNTEAFF.

This clonotype occurred a few times. Being one base from a much bigger clone, this may be a read error. The J gene is TRBJ2-2, the V gene TRBV12-3 or TRBV12-4; TRBD2 agrees at 9 bases. The CDR3 sequence is 15 residues long. With V trimmed by 3 bases and J by 5 bases, 4 bases remained unmatched. CDR3 bases: TGTGCCAGCAGTTTTAGGACTAGCGTTACCGGGGAGCTGTTTTTT. Its translation: CASSFRTSVTGELFF.

At least ten counts were recorded for this clonotype. The chain carries TRBV29-1 and TRBJ2-1; D is unresolved. Trimming removed 4 bases at V and 0 bases at J, with 10 bases between. The CDR3 has 14 amino acids. CDR1 and CDR2 from the germline V gene are SQVTM and ANQGSEA. CDR3 loop: CSVGRLDSYNEQFF. The CDR3 DNA reads as TGCAGCGTTGGGCGGCTAGACTCCTACAATGAGCAGTTCTTC.

This clonotype was seen more than once but under ten times. V is TRBV29-1 and J is TRBJ2-2; the D gene is possibly TRBD1 (6 bases). The germline CDR1 and CDR2 sequences are SQVTM and ANQGSEA. There are 14 residues in the CDR3. The V and J ends lost 1 base and 4 bases respectively, with 10 bases between them. The CDR3 region is CSVEVGQFTGELFF. Written as DNA, the CDR3 is TGCAGCGTTGAAGTGGGACAATTCACCGGGGAGCTGTTTTTT.

This clonotype was counted between two and nine times. V usage is TRBV24-1 and J usage is TRBJ2-7; 8 bases match TRBD1. Germline CDR1 reads KGHDR; CDR2 reads SFDVKD. The CDR3 loop spans 15 amino acids. The V segment lost 5 bases and the J segment 5 bases; nucleotides outside the gene matches: 10. The CDR3 spells CATSAGGQGTDEQYF. The CDR3 DNA follows: TGTGCCACCAGTGCAGGTGGACAGGGAACGGACGAGCAGTACTTC.

This clonotype was counted ten times or more. V gene TRBV30 combines with J gene TRBJ2-7; 8 bases map to TRBD2. V lost 5 bases and J lost 0; bases outside the gene matches: 3. The germline gives CDR1 GTSNPN, CDR2 SVGIG (reference sequence). CDR3 length equals 13 residues. The CDR3 here is CAWRLARSYEQYF. The CDR3 DNA sequence: TGTGCCTGGCGACTAGCGCGCTCCTACGAGCAGTACTTC.

This clonotype was detected ten times or more. The rearrangement links TRBV27 to TRBJ2-1, with 10 bases fitting TRBD1. This CDR3 spans 15 amino acids. Per germline, CDR1 MNHEY and CDR2 SMNVEV (reference sequence). Trimming removed 5 bases from V and 5 bases from J; junction bases left unmatched: 6. The CDR3 reads CASSLGQGGNNEQFF. The CDR3 DNA sequence: TGTGCCAGCAGTCTCGGACAGGGGGGAAACAATGAGCAGTTCTTC.

This rearrangement joins TRBV5-4 to TRBJ2-3; 12 nucleotides match TRBD2. Germline assignment: CDR1 SGHNT and CDR2 YYREEE (reference sequence). The ends lost 4 bases at V and 0 bases at J; junction bases unmatched: 12. This CDR3 is built from 19 residues. CDR3 loop: CASSLSPASGRVSTDTQYF. The CDR3 nucleotides are TGTGCCAGCAGCCTCTCTCCTGCTAGCGGGAGGGTAAGCACAGATACGCAGTATTTT.

There are many counts of this clonotype. This sequence joins TRBV29-1 and TRBJ2-4; D gene uncertain. Trimming removed 5 bases from V and 9 bases from J, with 14 bases in between. The germline V gene has CDR1 SQVTM and CDR2 ANQGSEA. The CDR3 is 12 residues long. The CDR3 protein is CSVNTEFGIQYF. The DNA of the CDR3 is TGCAGCGTTAACACTGAATTTGGCATTCAGTACTTC.

This clonotype was recorded a few times. A much bigger clone sits one base away, suggesting this may be a read error. The rearrangement uses TRBV12-3 or TRBV12-4 and TRBJ1-1; D ambiguous. V dropped 5 bases and J dropped 6 bases, with 13 bases sitting between them. CDR3 length equals 13 residues. The CDR3 reads CASSKTVTSEAFF. CDR3 bases: TGTGCCAGCAGTAAGACGGTGACCTCTGAAGCTTTCTTT.

This clonotype has ten or more counts. V gene TRBV28 combines with J gene TRBJ2-3, with D tentatively TRBD1 or TRBD2 (5 bases each). The CDR3 runs to 14 residues. The V gene's germline CDR1 is MDHEN and CDR2 SYDVKM. The V end was cut by 7 bases, the J end by 1 base, with 12 bases between. The DNA of the CDR3 is TGTGCCAGCATTCAGGGACGGCGCACAGATACGCAGTATTTT. This translates into CASIQGRRTDTQYF.

The sample holds many counts of this clonotype. V and J are TRBV30 and TRBJ1-1, with D unclear. V was pared by 2 bases and J by 2 bases, with 9 bases between. The V gene's germline CDR1 is GTSNPN and CDR2 SVGIG (reference sequence). The CDR3 is 13 residues long. As DNA, the CDR3 is TGTGCCTGGAGTTCAGAGTTCAACACTGAAGCTTTCTTT. This gives the protein CAWSSEFNTEAFF.